One sample yielded the 17 T cell receptor beta chains listed below, sequenced in a study of vaccination effects on CD4 cells after COVID-19. Sequencing followed a ViraFEST assay step that expanded antigen-specific CD4+ T cells with viral peptide pools. The culture ran for approximately nine days before CD4+ T cells were isolated. Two-dose BNT162b2 or mRNA-1273 vaccination was given to participants. The protocol was immunoSEQ multiplex PCR, while the TCRdb copy is restricted to in-frame clones and leaves out a portion. The sample consists of some 70,000 clones, approximately 81% of them appearing once. The antigens these receptors bind are not known. This material consisted of CD4+ T cells from PBMCs cultured with HCoV-229E spike peptides, taken after COVID-19 vaccination. The receptors stem from a human donor who received a COVID-19 vaccine.

The rearrangement uses TRBV21-1 and TRBJ2-7; TRBD1 is the table's D call, not checked against the DNA. TRBV21-1 is marked as a pseudogene. The CDR3 is made up of 10 amino acids. The CDR3 bases are TGTGCCAGAAAACAGGGTGAGCAGTACGTC. Translation: CARKQGEQYV.

The V gene is TRBV5-1, the J gene TRBJ1-2, with 8 bases aligning to TRBD1. The CDR3 is 14 residues long. Germline CDR1 reads SGHRS; CDR2 reads YFSETQ. The V gene end was trimmed by 4 bases and the J gene end by 4 bases; junction bases not matched to a gene: 6. The CDR3 coding sequence is TGCGCCAGCAGCGCGACAGGGGTCGGCTATGGCTACACCTTC. Its protein is CASSATGVGYGYTF. Drawing the rest from reference TRBV5-1 and TRBJ1-2, the complete variable domain is KAGVTQTPRYLIKTRGQQVTLSCSPISGHRSVSWYQQTPGQGLQFLFEYFSETQRNKGNFPGRFSGRQFSNSRSEMNVSTLELGDSALYLCASSATGVGYGYTFGSGTRLTVV.

This chain joins TRBV11-2 and TRBJ2-3; D might be TRBD1 or TRBD2, each matching 5 bases. Germline CDR1 SGHAT, CDR2 FQNNGV. Trimming took 5 bases from V and 0 from J, leaving 15 bases between them. The CDR3 runs to 16 residues. CDR3 sequence reads: CASSNYGTFSTDTQYF. CDR3 DNA: TGTGCCAGCAGCAACTATGGGACGTTCAGCACAGATACGCAGTATTTT.

The rearrangement joins TRBV18 to TRBJ2-5; 8 positions match TRBD2. The CDR3 totals 16 residues. V gave up 3 bases and J gave up 1 base; unmatched junction bases: 7. Germline V gene lookup returns CDR1 KGHSH and CDR2 LQKENI. The CDR3, as DNA: TGTGCCAGCTCACCGAGGGTTAGCGGGACCCAAGAGACCCAGTACTTC. This codes for CASSPRVSGTQETQYF.

This clone was observed a handful of times. The rearrangement links TRBV7-9 to TRBJ2-3; D perhaps matches TRBD2 (6 bases). Germline V gene data show CDR1 as SEHNR and CDR2 as FQNEAQ (reference sequence). CDR3 length: 14 amino acids. Trimming stripped 8 bases from V and 7 bases from J, with 19 bases between. CDR3 in DNA: TGTGCCAGCGGGAGCGGAGGGATCTCGAATACGCAGTATTTT. Translating gives CASGSGGISNTQYF.

This rearrangement joins TRBV18 to TRBJ1-2; no reliable D call. Trimming removed 5 bases from V and 0 bases from J, with 10 bases in between. Germline lookup yields CDR1 KGHSH and CDR2 LQKENI. This CDR3 comprises 14 residues. Here the CDR3 reads CASSIVETNYGYTF. DNA of the CDR3: TGTGCCAGCTCAATTGTGGAGACTAACTATGGCTACACCTTC.

The chain recombines TRBV29-1 with TRBJ1-1; perhaps TRBD1 as D (6 bases). Per the germline V gene, CDR1 is SQVTM and CDR2 is ANQGSEA. With 6 bases removed from V and 1 base from J, the gap between germline ends came to 12 bases. CDR3 size: 13 residues. CDR3 loop: CSVLTGRNTEAFF. The CDR3 region has the DNA TGCAGCGTCTTGACAGGACGGAACACTGAAGCTTTCTTT.

Only one count was recorded for this clone. The chain uses TRBV5-1 and TRBJ2-1; 8 bases align to TRBD1. The CDR3 consists of 16 residues. Germline V CDR1 and CDR2: SGHRS, YFSETQ. V gave up 0 bases and J gave up 5 bases; unmatched junction bases: 7. CDR3: CASSLVSGTGNNEQFF. The CDR3, as DNA: TGCGCCAGCAGCTTGGTCTCCGGGACAGGTAACAATGAGCAGTTCTTC.

The chain combines TRBV11-3 with TRBJ2-2; a weak D match, TRBD2 (7 bases). Germline CDR1 is SGHNT and CDR2 is YENEEA. V was clipped by 2 bases and J by 0 bases, with 10 bases between them. This CDR3 has 16 residues. The CDR3 coding sequence is TGTGCCAGCAGCTTACAGGGGAGGGCGAACACCGGGGAGCTGTTTTTT. It codes for CASSLQGRANTGELFF. Complete variable domain (other parts from reference TRBV11-3 and TRBJ2-2): EAGVVQSPRYKIIEKKQPVAFWCNPISGHNTLYWYLQNLGQGPELLIRYENEEAVDDSQLPKDRFSAERLKGVDSTLKIQPAELGDSAVYLCASSLQGRANTGELFFGEGSRLTVL.

V and J are TRBV12-5 and TRBJ1-2, with a weak D call TRBD1 (6 bases). V was trimmed by 4 bases and J by 4 bases, leaving 13 bases between them. Germline V gives CDR1 LGHNT, CDR2 FRNRAP. The CDR3 consists of 14 residues. The CDR3 loop reads CASGSTQGVYGYTF. For the CDR3, the DNA is TGTGCTAGTGGTTCTACACAGGGAGTCTATGGCTACACCTTC.

The chain uses TRBV2 and TRBJ2-6, with D possibly matching TRBD1 (6 bases). Trimming removed 6 bases at V and 4 bases at J, with 7 bases between. The CDR3 extends over 13 amino acids. CDR1 and CDR2 (germline): SNHLY, FYNNEI. CDR3 nucleotides: TGTGCCAGCAGGGGGACAGGGGCCAACGTCCTGACTTTC. Protein: CASRGTGANVLTF.

By sample share, this clone is medium-sized. This chain connects TRBV9 to TRBJ2-2; TRBD2 is a possible D gene (7 bases). CDR3 size: 18 residues. V gave up 0 bases and J gave up 4 bases, with 19 bases separating them. Per germline, CDR1 SGDLS and CDR2 YYNGEE. CDR3 nucleotides: TGTGCCAGCAGCGTAGTCGCCGGGGGGCCCTCCGGCACCGGGGAGCTGTTTTTT. The encoded protein is CASSVVAGGPSGTGELFF.

This sequence joins TRBV6-5 and TRBJ1-5; D unclear. Per the germline V gene, CDR1 is MNHEY and CDR2 is SVGAGI. The CDR3 is 13 residues long. V was trimmed by 4 bases and J by 0 bases, leaving 4 bases between them. CDR3 residues: CASSFDSNQPQHF. The CDR3 DNA is TGTGCCAGCAGTTTTGATAGCAATCAGCCCCAGCATTTT.

This rearrangement joins TRBV6-2 or TRBV6-3 to TRBJ2-1; D possibly uses TRBD1 or TRBD2 (5 bases each). Between the trimmed V and J ends, which lost 4 bases and 7 bases, there was a span of 14 bases. Germline V gives CDR1 MNHEY, CDR2 SVGEGT. This CDR3 has 14 amino acids. The CDR3 sequence: CASSSGQPGNEQFF. As DNA, the CDR3 is TGTGCCAGCAGTTCCGGACAACCGGGGAATGAGCAGTTCTTC.

This sequence joins TRBV6-5 and TRBJ2-3; TRBD1 might be the D (6 bases). Germline assignment: CDR1 MNHEY and CDR2 SVGAGI. The CDR3 is made up of 15 amino acids. V lost 5 bases and J lost 0, with 12 bases in between. The CDR3 here is CASSLGQQSTDTQYF. CDR3 in DNA: TGTGCCAGCAGTCTCGGACAGCAAAGCACAGATACGCAGTATTTT.

This clone was seen only a few times. The chain has TRBV5-1 and TRBJ2-1; TRBD1 matches 7 bases. The V gene end was trimmed by 4 bases and the J gene end by 4 bases; junction bases not matched to a gene: 8. Germline CDR1 and CDR2: SGHRS and YFSETQ. CDR3 length: 15 amino acids. CDR3 amino acids: CASSATGTVYNEQFF. The CDR3, as DNA: TGCGCCAGCAGCGCCACCGGGACAGTGTACAATGAGCAGTTCTTC.

The gene calls are TRBV12-5 and TRBJ1-6; D not resolved. Germline V gene data show CDR1 as LGHNT and CDR2 as FRNRAP. CDR3 length: 13 amino acids. Trimming stripped 6 bases from V and 13 bases from J, with 16 bases between. The CDR3: CASGRMAGSPLHF. In DNA, the CDR3 is TGTGCTAGTGGAAGGATGGCGGGCTCTCCCCTCCACTTT.